These T cell receptor beta chains were read from a single sample in a study of T-cell memory formation after mild COVID-19. TCRdb called the 5' RACE reads again in MiXCR, with one record for every CDR3 protein. The data contain 200,000 or so distinct CDR3 sequences, over 9.5% of them singletons. Sequencing input: PBMCs or a T cell subset sorted from them (not recorded which). The origin of the receptors is a man aged 18 to 29 who had mild COVID-19 (a few samples of this study predate the infection). Cell type and time point are not known. The CDR3 runs from the conserved cysteine through the conserved F or W. The D gene is left open where the match is weak. Size is omitted from some rows. Given values are once, few, many or a class for expanded clones.

d_gene,j_gene,abundance,v_gene,CDR3nt,CDR3aa
TRBD1,TRBJ2-3,few,TRBV20-1,TGCAGTGCTTCGAGGACAGGGTATACAGATACGCAGTATTTT,CSASRTGYTDTQYF
.,TRBJ1-5,few,TRBV7-8,TGTGCCAGCAGCTTTGCAGGGGTTCAGCCCCAGCATTTT,CASSFAGVQPQHF
.,TRBJ1-6,many,TRBV24-1,TGTGCCACCAGCGATTACCCGGCCGGATCACCCCTCCACTTT,CATSDYPAGSPLHF
TRBD1,TRBJ1-2,.,TRBV5-1,TGCGCCAGCAGCCTACTTCTCACAGGGGGATCCAGTGGCTACACCTTC,CASSLLLTGGSSGYTF
.,TRBJ2-3,.,TRBV24-1,TGTGCCACCAGTGGAGGGACGGCAGAAGATACGCAGTATTTT,CATSGGTAEDTQYF
.,TRBJ1-5,many,TRBV6-5,TGTGCCAGCACCACCCGGGGTAATCAGCCCCAGCATTTT,CASTTRGNQPQHF
.,TRBJ1-1,.,TRBV20-1,TGCAGTGCTAGAATTATACCCACTGAAGCTTTCTTT,CSARIIPTEAFF
TRBD1,TRBJ2-5,once,TRBV11-2,TGTGCCAGCAGCTTAGGGGACAGCCATGGGACCCAGTACTTC,CASSLGDSHGTQYF
TRBD2,TRBJ2-3,few,TRBV3-1,TGTGCCAGCAGCCGGGGCTCCAGCGGGGAATACACAGATACGCAGTATTTT,CASSRGSSGEYTDTQYF
TRBD1,TRBJ2-3,many,TRBV12-3/TRBV12-4,TGTGCCAGCAGGCCGGGACAGGGGGGGTCAGATACGCAGTATTTT,CASRPGQGGSDTQYF
.,TRBJ2-7,.,TRBV5-1,TGCGCCAGCAGCCGAGGACAGACCTCGTCCGAGCAGTACTTC,CASSRGQTSSEQYF
.,TRBJ1-3,.,TRBV20-1,TGCAGTGCTAGAGCAGGGGCCGACTCTGGAAACACCATATATTTT,CSARAGADSGNTIYF
.,TRBJ1-4,.,TRBV18,TGTGCCAGCTCACCCCGAGGCGCGGAAAAACTGTTTTTT,CASSPRGAEKLFF
TRBD1,TRBJ2-5,many,TRBV7-2,TGTGCCAGCAGCCGGGACAGGGGGCAAGAGACCCAGTACTTC,CASSRDRGQETQYF
.,TRBJ2-7,many,TRBV7-3,TGTGCCAGCAGCCGGGACGCCGGATACGAGCAGTACTTC,CASSRDAGYEQYF
.,TRBJ2-1,many,TRBV20-1,TGCAGTGCTACGGGATCTCAAATTTACAATGAGCAGTTCTTC,CSATGSQIYNEQFF
.,TRBJ2-2,few,TRBV12-3/TRBV12-4,TGTGCCAGCAGTCGAGGGCAGTCCGGGGAGCTGTTTTTT,CASSRGQSGELFF
.,TRBJ1-1,.,TRBV10-3,TGTGCCATCAGACCGGGATGGAAACGCACTGAAGCTTTCTTT,CAIRPGWKRTEAFF
.,TRBJ1-1,many,TRBV4-2,TGTGCCAGCAGCCAAGATTCTCGGGCGAACACTGAAGCTTTCTTT,CASSQDSRANTEAFF
.,TRBJ2-5,few,TRBV9,TGTGCCAGCAGCCCGAGCGGCTCGAAGGAGACCCAGTACTTC,CASSPSGSKETQYF
TRBD2,TRBJ2-3,.,TRBV7-2,TGTGCCAGCAGCTCTAAACCGGGGGGTGGGCAGTATTTT,CASSSKPGGGQYF
.,TRBJ2-3,few,TRBV6-6,TGTGCCAGCAGCCGTAATTCAGATACGCAGTATTTT,CASSRNSDTQYF
TRBD1,TRBJ1-6,few,TRBV12-3/TRBV12-4,TGTGCCAGCAGTTTCGAGACAGGGGTGAATTCACCCCTCCACTTT,CASSFETGVNSPLHF
TRBD1,TRBJ2-2,.,TRBV12-3/TRBV12-4,TGTGCCAGCAGTCCACAGGGGCTGATCACCGGGGAGCTGTTTTTT,CASSPQGLITGELFF
.,TRBJ1-2,few,TRBV7-2,TGTGCCAGCAGCAAACAGGGCTATGGCTACACCTTC,CASSKQGYGYTF
.,TRBJ2-6,.,TRBV15,TGTGCCACCAGCAGAGACAGGGGTGATGCCTCTGGGGCCAACGTCCTGACTTTC,CATSRDRGDASGANVLTF
.,TRBJ1-1,few,TRBV18,TGTGCCAGCTCACCGGACCGGGAGATTAAAGAAGCTTTCTTT,CASSPDREIKEAFF
.,TRBJ2-1,few,TRBV5-6,TGTGCCAGCAGCTTCTTCTCTCCGGGAGACACTCGGTTCTTC,CASSFFSPGDTRFF
.,TRBJ2-3,few,TRBV4-3,TGCGCCAGCAGCCAAGACGGGCCGGGGACGGCAGATACGCAGTATTTT,CASSQDGPGTADTQYF
TRBD1,TRBJ1-1,many,TRBV7-3,TGTGCCAGCAGCTCAATACAGGGGGCCGGGGCTTTCTTT,CASSSIQGAGAFF
TRBD1,TRBJ2-2,few,TRBV24-1,TGTGCCACCAGTGCCCTCACAGGGGATCCCCACGGGGAGCTGTTTTTT,CATSALTGDPHGELFF
.,TRBJ2-2,few,TRBV3-1,TGTGCCAGCAGCCAAGATCCGTACGCGAACACCGGGGAGCTGTTTTTT,CASSQDPYANTGELFF
.,TRBJ2-5,few,TRBV7-9,TGTGCCAGCAGCTTAGGGGGGCGTGGTAGCACGGAGACCCAGTACTTC,CASSLGGRGSTETQYF